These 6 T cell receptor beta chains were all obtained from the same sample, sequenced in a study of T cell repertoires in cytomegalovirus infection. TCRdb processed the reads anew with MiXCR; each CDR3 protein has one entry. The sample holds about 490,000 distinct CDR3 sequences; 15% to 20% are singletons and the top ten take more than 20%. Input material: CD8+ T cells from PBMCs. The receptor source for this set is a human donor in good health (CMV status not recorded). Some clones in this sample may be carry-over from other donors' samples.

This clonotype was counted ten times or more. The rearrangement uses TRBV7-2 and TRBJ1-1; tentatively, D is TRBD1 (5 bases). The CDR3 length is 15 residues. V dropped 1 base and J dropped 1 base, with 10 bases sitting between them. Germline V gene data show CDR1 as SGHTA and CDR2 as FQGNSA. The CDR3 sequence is CASSLVRRGNTEAFF. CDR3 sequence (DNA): TGTGCCAGCAGCTTAGTTCGAAGGGGGAACACTGAAGCTTTCTTT.

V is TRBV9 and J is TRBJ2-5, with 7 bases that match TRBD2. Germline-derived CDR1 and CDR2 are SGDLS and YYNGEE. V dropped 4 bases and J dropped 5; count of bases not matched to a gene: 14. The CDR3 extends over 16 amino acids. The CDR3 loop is CASSSRAAGSGETQYF. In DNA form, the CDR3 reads TGTGCCAGCAGCTCCAGGGCAGCGGGAAGCGGTGAGACCCAGTACTTC.

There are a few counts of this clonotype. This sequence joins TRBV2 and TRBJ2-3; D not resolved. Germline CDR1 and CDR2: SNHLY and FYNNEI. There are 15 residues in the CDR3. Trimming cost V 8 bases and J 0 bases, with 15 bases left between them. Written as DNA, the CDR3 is TGTGCCAGCCAGGACGGTACATTTAGCACAGATACGCAGTATTTT. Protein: CASQDGTFSTDTQYF.

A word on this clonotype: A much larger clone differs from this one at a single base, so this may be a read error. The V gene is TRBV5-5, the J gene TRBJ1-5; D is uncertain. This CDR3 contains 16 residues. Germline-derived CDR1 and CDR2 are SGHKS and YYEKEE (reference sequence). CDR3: CASGLEGLYSNQPQHF. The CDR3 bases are TGTGCCAGCGGCTTGGAAGGTCTGTATAGCAATCAGCCCCAGCATTTT.

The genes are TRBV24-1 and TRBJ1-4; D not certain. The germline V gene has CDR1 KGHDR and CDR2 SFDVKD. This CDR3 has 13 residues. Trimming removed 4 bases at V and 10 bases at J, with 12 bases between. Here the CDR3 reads CATSEPPEGKLFF. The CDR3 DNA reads TGTGCCACCAGTGAGCCCCCCGAAGGAAAACTGTTTTTT.

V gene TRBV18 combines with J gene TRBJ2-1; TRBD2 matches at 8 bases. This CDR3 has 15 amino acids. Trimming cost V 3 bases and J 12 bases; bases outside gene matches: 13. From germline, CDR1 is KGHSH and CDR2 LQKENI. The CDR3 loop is CASSPRRFSGIGQFF. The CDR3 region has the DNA TGTGCCAGCTCACCGCGTCGGTTTAGCGGGATAGGGCAGTTCTTC.